A selection of T cell receptor beta chains follows, all from one sample in a study of blood T cell repertoires in COVID-19. Method: immunoSEQ multiplex PCR; TCRdb's copy keeps in-frame clones and lacks some. This sample yields some 110,000 clones, of which more than 60% are seen a single time; roughly 2.5% belongs to the top ten. What was sequenced was peripheral blood. Source of these receptors: a man aged 45-65 years with acute or convalescent COVID-19. The CDR3 runs from the conserved cysteine through the conserved F or W. A D gene is named only where the DNA matches it firmly.

j_call v_call d_call cdr3_length cdr3_nt cdr3_aa
TRBJ2-7 TRBV2 NA 12 TGTGCCAGCGGGCAGGGGTCCTACGAGCAGTACTTC CASGQGSYEQYF
TRBJ2-1 TRBV5-1 TRBD2 16 TGCGCCAGCAGCCCCTTCGGACTAGCGGGGTCGAATGAGCAGTTCTTC CASSPFGLAGSNEQFF
TRBJ1-6 TRBV7-9 TRBD1 15 TGTGCCAGCAGCTCCTCCGGGACAGGGCATTCACCCCTCCACTTT CASSSSGTGHSPLHF
TRBJ2-7 TRBV28 NA 15 TGTGCCAGCAGTTGGATGTCCAGGGGAACCTACGAGCAGTACTTC CASSWMSRGTYEQYF
TRBJ1-6 TRBV20-1 NA 13 TGCAGTGCTAGTCTCTCCGGGGGTTCACCCCTCCACTTT CSASLSGGSPLHF
TRBJ2-7 TRBV6-5 TRBD1 15 TGTGCCAGCAGCCAAACAGGGACAGTCGGGTACGAGCAGTACTTC CASSQTGTVGYEQYF
TRBJ1-4 TRBV6-5 TRBD1 14 TGTGCCAGCACCCCCGGGACAGGGAATCGAAAACTGTTTTTT CASTPGTGNRKLFF
TRBJ1-4 TRBV14 TRBD1 16 TGTGCCAGCAGCCAAGCAAGAGGGGGCTGGAGTGAAAAACTGTTTTTT CASSQARGGWSEKLFF
TRBJ2-3 TRBV10-1 TRBD2 15 TGCGCCAGCAGGCGACTAGCGGGAGGTTTAGATACGCAGTATTTT CASRRLAGGLDTQYF
TRBJ2-7 TRBV5-4 TRBD2 16 TGTGCCAGCAGCGTGGGGCTAGCGGGGGAGTTCTACGAGCAGTACTTC CASSVGLAGEFYEQYF
TRBJ2-7 TRBV6-4 TRBD1 15 TGTGCCAGCAGTGAGGGGTCAGGGGGCGGCTACGAGCAGTACTTC CASSEGSGGGYEQYF
TRBJ1-1 TRBV6-5 TRBD1 15 TGTGCCAGCAGCTACCGGACAGGGGGGGACACTGAAGCTTTCTTT CASSYRTGGDTEAFF
TRBJ1-2 TRBV11-2 TRBD1 15 TGTGCCAGCAGCGCCTGGGACAGGGTATTTGGTGGCTACACCTTC CASSAWDRVFGGYTF
TRBJ1-4 TRBV6-6 NA 12 TGTGCCAGCGAGGCAACTAATGAAAAACTGTTTTTT CASEATNEKLFF
TRBJ2-1 TRBV5-1 NA 17 TGCGCCAGCAGCTTGTCCCCAGGGGAAGGGTCCTACAATGAGCAGTTCTTC CASSLSPGEGSYNEQFF
TRBJ1-4 TRBV24-1 NA 16 TGTGCCACCAGTGATTTACGGGGGGATGGCGGGGAAAAACTGTTTTTT CATSDLRGDGGEKLFF
TRBJ2-5 TRBV19 TRBD1 13 TGTGCCAGTAGTGGACAGGGAGGAGAGACCCAGTACTTC CASSGQGGETQYF
TRBJ2-3 TRBV10-3 TRBD2 21 TGTGCCATCAGTGAGCCTGGGACTAGCGGGGCCTCATCTACTAGCACAGATACGCAGTATTTT CAISEPGTSGASSTSTDTQYF
TRBJ1-2 TRBV6-6 TRBD1 16 TGTGCCAGCACCCTAGGACAGGGGGCGTTTAACTATGGCTACACCTTC CASTLGQGAFNYGYTF
TRBJ1-2 TRBV24-1 NA 12 TGTGCCACCAGTGACCCAGGTCGCGGCTACACCTTC CATSDPGRGYTF
TRBJ2-7 TRBV24-1 NA 15 TGTGCCACCAGTGAGCGACCGGGAAGCTCCTACGAGCAGTACTTC CATSERPGSSYEQYF
TRBJ1-2 TRBV30 NA 14 TGTGCCTGGAGTGTACACGCAGGCGTAGATGGCTACACCTTC CAWSVHAGVDGYTF
TRBJ1-1 TRBV9 NA 13 TGTGCCAGCAGCCGGGTAAGGGGGACTGAAGCTTTCTTT CASSRVRGTEAFF
TRBJ1-1 TRBV1 NA 13 TGCACCAGCAGTAAACCGGGTATCACTGAAGCTTTCTTT CTSSKPGITEAFF
TRBJ2-7 TRBV10-2 NA 14 TGCGCCAGCACCAAGGGCCCGGGGGACTACGAGCAGTACTTC CASTKGPGDYEQYF